This T cell receptor (beta chain) was sequenced for a study of T cells after yellow fever vaccination. Study-level points and caveats: At day 0, almost all vaccine-responding clonotypes escaped detection in the sorted memory subsets.

There are many counts of this clonotype. As TCR cDNA was made by 5'RACE template switching, a universal primer site and UMIs were added. Using its own MiXCR run on the 5' RACE reads, TCRdb lists one record per CDR3 protein. The sample has approximately 34,000 distinct CDR3 sequences, more than 9% seen once. Germline V gene lookup returns CDR1 SGHTA and CDR2 FQGNSA. This CDR3 is 12 amino acids long. V dropped 5 bases and J dropped 9 bases, with 11 bases sitting between them. The receptor's source is a man aged 18 to 30 who received the YFV17D yellow fever vaccine. Here the sequenced sample was PBMCs, either bulk or a sorted T-cell subset (CD4+, CD8+, memory, or dextramer-sorted; not recorded which), taken less than 16 days after the first yellow fever vaccination. This chain links TRBV7-2 with TRBJ2-4, with D tentatively TRBD1 or TRBD2 (5 bases each). Here the CDR3 DNA reads TGTGCCAGCAGCCCCGGGACCAGCATTCAGTACTTC. It yields the protein CASSPGTSIQYF.